Listed below are T cell receptor beta chains from one sample, sequenced in a study of T-cell memory formation after mild COVID-19. TCRdb used MiXCR to reprocess the 5' RACE reads, holding one entry per CDR3 protein. The sample contains around 320,000 distinct CDR3 sequences, roughly an eighth of which appear only once. Sequenced: PBMCs or a T cell subset sorted from them (not recorded which). These receptors came from a young man who had mild COVID-19 (a few samples of this study predate the infection). Cell type and time point are not known. The CDR3 runs from the conserved cysteine through the conserved F or W. The D gene is left open where the match is weak. Not all rows give a size; the values are once, few, many and, for expanded clones, a class.

.	.	TRBJ1-2	TRBV6-2/TRBV6-3	TGTGCCAGCAGTTACTCGCTGGACACGGCCAATGGCTACACCTTC	CASSYSLDTANGYTF
TRBD1	.	TRBJ1-5	TRBV27	TGTGCCAGCAGTACACAGGGGGCGGTCGGGAATCAGCCCCAGCATTTT	CASSTQGAVGNQPQHF
.	.	TRBJ2-7	TRBV5-8	TGTGCCAGCAGCTTGGCCGGGGCCATTTCCTACGAGCAGTACTTC	CASSLAGAISYEQYF
.	.	TRBJ1-1	TRBV28	TGTGCCAGCAGTTCCGGATTTCCGGACGGGGTGAACACTGAAGCTTTCTTT	CASSSGFPDGVNTEAFF
.	many	TRBJ2-3	TRBV11-2	TGTGCCAGCAGCTGGAACGACAGGCTCACAGATACGCAGTATTTT	CASSWNDRLTDTQYF
TRBD2	few	TRBJ2-7	TRBV7-2	TGTGCCAGCAGCTTATTTCGGGGGGCCTACGAGCAGTACTTC	CASSLFRGAYEQYF
.	few	TRBJ2-3	TRBV7-6	TGTGCCAGCAGCCTCGACATTAAGCACACAGATACGCAGTATTTT	CASSLDIKHTDTQYF
.	.	TRBJ2-5	TRBV27	TGTGCCAGCAGTGGGGGGGCTGGGCTACCCGAGACCCAGTACTTC	CASSGGAGLPETQYF
.	few	TRBJ1-3	TRBV6-6	TGTGCCAGCAGACTACTCGAGGGGGGAGGCACCATATATTTT	CASRLLEGGGTIYF
TRBD2	.	TRBJ2-7	TRBV12-3/TRBV12-4	TGTGCCAGCAGCTTTTGGCCACTAGCGGGGGGGCTTGCCGAGCAGTACTTC	CASSFWPLAGGLAEQYF
.	.	TRBJ2-5	TRBV5-1	TGCGCCAGCAGCTTGGAGGGGTGGAGGGAGACCCAGTACTTC	CASSLEGWRETQYF
TRBD2	.	TRBJ2-1	TRBV3-1	TGTGCCAGCAGCCTTGGGACTAGCGGACACAATGAGCAGTTCTTC	CASSLGTSGHNEQFF
.	few	TRBJ2-5	TRBV12-3/TRBV12-4	TGTGCCAGCAGTTTGCAGCGGGTGGGACAGACCCAGTACTTC	CASSLQRVGQTQYF
TRBD2	.	TRBJ2-2	TRBV4-3	TGCGCCAGCAGCCCCCAGCGGGGCTCCGGGGAGCTGTTTTTT	CASSPQRGSGELFF
TRBD1	few	TRBJ2-6	TRBV25-1	TGTGCCAGCAGTGAATCCGCCGGGACAGGGCGGGGTGGGGCCAACGTCCTGACTTTC	CASSESAGTGRGGANVLTF
.	few	TRBJ2-1	TRBV11-2	TGTGCCAGCAGCTTAGATGTTTGGTGGCAGTTCTTC	CASSLDVWWQFF
.	many	TRBJ1-4	TRBV7-2	TGTGCCAGCAGCTTAAGGTCGACTAATGAAAAACTGTTTTTT	CASSLRSTNEKLFF
.	few	TRBJ2-1	TRBV20-1	TGCAGTGCTCTCGGCAATGAGCAGTTCTTC	CSALGNEQFF
.	.	TRBJ2-3	TRBV4-1	TGCGCCAGCGGCCCTGGGGGGGGGCAAAGAGATACGCAGTATTTT	CASGPGGGQRDTQYF
.	few	TRBJ2-7	TRBV5-1	TGCGCCAGCAGCTTGACCCTCTCGGCCTTAGGCTACGAGCAGTACTTC	CASSLTLSALGYEQYF
TRBD1	few	TRBJ1-5	TRBV7-8	TGTGCCAGCACCAGGGGGATCAATCAGCCCCAGCATTTT	CASTRGINQPQHF
.	many	TRBJ1-4	TRBV4-2	TGTGCCAGCAGCCAAGGGGACCTTAATGAAAAACTGTTTTTT	CASSQGDLNEKLFF
.	many	TRBJ2-3	TRBV5-1	TGCGCCAGCAGCACGGGACGGGGCACAGATACGCAGTATTTT	CASSTGRGTDTQYF
TRBD1	few	TRBJ1-1	TRBV28	TGTGCCAGCACAGGACAGGGCGGTTACACTGAAGCTTTCTTT	CASTGQGGYTEAFF
TRBD1	few	TRBJ1-6	TRBV7-2	TGTGCCAGCAGCACGACAGGGGGCGAGGGTTCACCCCTCCACTTT	CASSTTGGEGSPLHF
.	many	TRBJ1-2	TRBV18	TGTGCCAGCTCACCCGGACAGTGGGGTTTCACCTTC	CASSPGQWGFTF
.	few	TRBJ2-7	TRBV3-1	TGTGCCAGCAGCCCTAACCGGGGGTACGAGCAGTACTTC	CASSPNRGYEQYF
.	few	TRBJ1-6	TRBV5-1	TGCGCCAGCAGCAAGGGCGGAGGGAGGTCACCCCTCCACTTT	CASSKGGGRSPLHF
.	many	TRBJ2-1	TRBV5-1	TGCGCCAGCAGCCCCCGGGACTCCTTCAATGAGCAGTTCTTC	CASSPRDSFNEQFF
.	few	TRBJ2-7	TRBV5-1	TGCGCCAGCAGCTCCGGGTTTCGCGGGTGGAGCCACGAGCAGTACTTC	CASSSGFRGWSHEQYF
.	many	TRBJ1-5	TRBV5-1	TGCGCCAGCAGCTTGGGCCCGGGCAATAGCAATCAGCCCCAGCATTTT	CASSLGPGNSNQPQHF
.	few	TRBJ1-2	TRBV25-1	TGTGCCAGCAGTGTGGACAGCCAGTATGGCTACACCTTC	CASSVDSQYGYTF
.	many	TRBJ2-3	TRBV7-3	TGTGCCAGCAGCCCACCAGGAGGGGGAAGCACAGATACGCAGTATTTT	CASSPPGGGSTDTQYF
.	.	TRBJ2-5	TRBV6-2/TRBV6-3	TGTGCCAGCAGCTTCCGGGACGGCCACCGTCAGACCCAGTACTTC	CASSFRDGHRQTQYF
.	few	TRBJ1-1	TRBV4-3	TGCGCCAGCAGCCAAGGGTTTGGGACACCCCAATTCCGGGATTCGAACACTGAAGCTTTCTTT	CASSQGFGTPQFRDSNTEAFF
TRBD1	.	TRBJ2-3	TRBV7-6	TGTGCCAGCAGCATCGACAGGGGGACAGATACGCAGTATTTT	CASSIDRGTDTQYF
.	.	TRBJ1-2	TRBV7-9	TGTGCCAGCTACCCGGGGACATTCGGGTATGGCTACACCTTC	CASYPGTFGYGYTF
.	few	TRBJ1-1	TRBV7-6	TGTGCCAGCAGCGGGGGCCCAGGCTACACTGAAGCTTTCTTT	CASSGGPGYTEAFF
.	.	TRBJ2-7	TRBV7-9	TGTGCCAGCAGCCGTGACGGGCACTACGAGCAGTACTTC	CASSRDGHYEQYF
.	few	TRBJ2-3	TRBV18	TGTGCCAGCTCACCTCGAACCGGGGGAGATACGCAGTATTTT	CASSPRTGGDTQYF
.	many	TRBJ2-1	TRBV12-3/TRBV12-4	TGTGCCAGCAGTTTAATGGCGGGGAGCAACAATGAGCAGTTCTTC	CASSLMAGSNNEQFF
.	.	TRBJ2-1	TRBV6-2/TRBV6-3	TGTGCCAGCAGTTCCCGTCCCCGAGACACAGGACCCGCTGGAAATGAGCAGTTCTTC	CASSSRPRDTGPAGNEQFF
TRBD2	few	TRBJ2-3	TRBV20-1	TGCAGTGCTATCCAAAGCGGGGGGCGGAAAGATACGCAGTATTTT	CSAIQSGGRKDTQYF
.	few	TRBJ2-5	TRBV29-1	TGCAGCGTTGAAACCGGGACATCGACCCAGTACTTC	CSVETGTSTQYF
.	once	TRBJ2-5	TRBV11-2	TGTGCCAGCAGCTCGTTGGATTTTCAAGAGACCCAGTACTTC	CASSSLDFQETQYF
.	.	TRBJ1-2	TRBV7-2	TGTGCCAGCAGCTCCGCCCAGGGATTCGGGGGCTACACCTTC	CASSSAQGFGGYTF
.	.	TRBJ1-1	TRBV6-2/TRBV6-3	TGTGCCAGCAGTACTGGCAGGGGCGGGATGAACACTGAAGCTTTCTTT	CASSTGRGGMNTEAFF
.	.	TRBJ1-6	TRBV7-9	TGTGCCAGCTGCGAGTGGACGGGGTCCGTTGGCTCCTATAATTCACCCCTCCACTTT	CASCEWTGSVGSYNSPLHF
.	few	TRBJ2-3	TRBV29-1	TGCAGCGCCGCCGCCGGTGGGGGAACAGATACGCAGTATTTT	CSAAAGGGTDTQYF
.	.	TRBJ2-5	TRBV9	TGTGCCAGCAGCGTAGCAGCGGGAGAGACCCAGTACTTC	CASSVAAGETQYF
TRBD2	few	TRBJ2-3	TRBV5-1	TGCGCCAGCAGCTTTCAGCGGGGCCTCACAGATACGCAGTATTTT	CASSFQRGLTDTQYF
.	few	TRBJ1-4	TRBV9	TGTGCCAGCAGTGGAAGGGGTGCAACTAATGAAAAACTGTTTTTT	CASSGRGATNEKLFF
.	many	TRBJ2-5	TRBV5-1	TGCGCCAGCATGCGATGGGGGACTCCGCAAGAGACCCAGTACTTC	CASMRWGTPQETQYF
.	.	TRBJ2-5	TRBV6-6	TGTGCCAGCAGAGCCCCCTCGGAGGAGACCCAGTACTTC	CASRAPSEETQYF
TRBD1	few	TRBJ2-1	TRBV9	TGTGCCAGCAGCGCACCCCTTGGGGACAGAGAGGACAATGAGCAGTTCTTC	CASSAPLGDREDNEQFF